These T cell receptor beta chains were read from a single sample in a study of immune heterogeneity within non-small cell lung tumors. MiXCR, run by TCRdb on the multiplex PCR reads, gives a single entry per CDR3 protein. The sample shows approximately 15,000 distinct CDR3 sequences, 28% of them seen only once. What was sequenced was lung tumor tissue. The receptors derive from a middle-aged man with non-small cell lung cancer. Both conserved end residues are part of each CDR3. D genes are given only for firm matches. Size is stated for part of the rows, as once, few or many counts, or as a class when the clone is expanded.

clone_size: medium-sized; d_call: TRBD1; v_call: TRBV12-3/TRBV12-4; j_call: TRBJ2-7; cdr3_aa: CASRDLDRDYEQYF; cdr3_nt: TGTGCCAGCAGGGACCTGGACAGGGACTACGAGCAGTACTTC
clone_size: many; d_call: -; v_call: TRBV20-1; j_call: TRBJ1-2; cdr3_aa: CSAPGFPYGYTF; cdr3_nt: TGCAGTGCTCCGGGGTTCCCATATGGCTACACCTTC
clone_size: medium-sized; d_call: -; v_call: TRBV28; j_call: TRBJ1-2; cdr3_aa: CASSRSEGYTF; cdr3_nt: TGTGCCAGTAGCCGTTCGGAAGGCTACACCTTC
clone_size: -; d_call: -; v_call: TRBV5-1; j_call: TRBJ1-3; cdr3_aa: CASSPEGGRLSGNTIYF; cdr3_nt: TGCGCCAGCAGCCCGGAGGGGGGGCGTCTATCTGGAAACACCATATATTTT
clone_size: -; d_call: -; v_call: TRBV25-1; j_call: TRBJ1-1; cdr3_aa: CASSNVSTNTEAFF; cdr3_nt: TGTGCCAGCAGTAATGTCTCAACGAACACTGAAGCTTTCTTT
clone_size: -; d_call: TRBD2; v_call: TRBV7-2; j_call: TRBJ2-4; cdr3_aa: CASSRIAGSTDIQYF; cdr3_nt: TGTGCCAGCAGCCGTATAGCGGGAAGTACAGACATTCAGTACTTC
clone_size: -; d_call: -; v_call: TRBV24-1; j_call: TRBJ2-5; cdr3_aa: CATSDWGTGVEETQYF; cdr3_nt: TGTGCCACCAGTGATTGGGGGACCGGGGTGGAAGAGACCCAGTACTTC
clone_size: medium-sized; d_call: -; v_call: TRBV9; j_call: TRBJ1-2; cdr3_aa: CASSVDGAGYTF; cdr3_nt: TGTGCCAGCAGCGTAGACGGGGCGGGCTACACCTTC
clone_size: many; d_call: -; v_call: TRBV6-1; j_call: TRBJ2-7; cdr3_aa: CASTRAGTREQYF; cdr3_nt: TGTGCCAGCACACGGGCCGGGACGCGCGAGCAGTACTTC
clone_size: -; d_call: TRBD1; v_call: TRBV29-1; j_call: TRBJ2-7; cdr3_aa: CSVKGQTYEQYF; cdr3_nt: TGCAGCGTGAAGGGACAGACCTACGAGCAGTACTTC
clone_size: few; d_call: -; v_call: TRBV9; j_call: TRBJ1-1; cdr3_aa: CASSEHSNTEAFF; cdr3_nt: TGTGCCAGCAGCGAACACAGCAACACTGAAGCTTTCTTT
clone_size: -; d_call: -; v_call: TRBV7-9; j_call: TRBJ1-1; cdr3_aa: CASDRLKNTEAFF; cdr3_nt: TGTGCCAGCGACCGCTTGAAAAACACTGAAGCTTTCTTT
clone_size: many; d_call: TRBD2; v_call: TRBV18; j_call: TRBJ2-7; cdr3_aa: CASSPGGSYEQYF; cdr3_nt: TGTGCCAGCTCACCGGGGGGGTCCTACGAGCAGTACTTC
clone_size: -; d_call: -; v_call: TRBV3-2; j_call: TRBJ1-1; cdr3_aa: CVSSPPGQAGEAFF; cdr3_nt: TGTGTCAGCAGCCCACCGGGTCAGGCGGGTGAAGCTTTCTTT
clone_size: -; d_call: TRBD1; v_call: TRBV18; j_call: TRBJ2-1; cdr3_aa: CASSPMTGTGGWEQFF; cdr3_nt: TGTGCCAGCTCCCCGATGACCGGGACAGGGGGCTGGGAGCAGTTCTTC
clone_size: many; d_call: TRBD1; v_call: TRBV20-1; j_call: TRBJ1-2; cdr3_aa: CSARGPQGDGYTF; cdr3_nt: TGCAGTGCTAGAGGCCCACAGGGGGACGGCTACACCTTC
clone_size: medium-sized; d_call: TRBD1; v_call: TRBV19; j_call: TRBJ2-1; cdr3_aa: CASSIWDRHNEQFF; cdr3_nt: TGTGCCAGTAGTATATGGGACAGACACAATGAGCAGTTCTTC
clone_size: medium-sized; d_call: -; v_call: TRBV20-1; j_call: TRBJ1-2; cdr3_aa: CSARRTTGQGYTF; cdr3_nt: TGCAGTGCTAGACGGACCACAGGGCAAGGCTACACCTTC
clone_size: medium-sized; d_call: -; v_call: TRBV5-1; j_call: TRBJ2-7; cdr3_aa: CASSRTTSYEQYF; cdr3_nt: TGCGCCAGCAGCCGGACCACCTCCTACGAGCAGTACTTC
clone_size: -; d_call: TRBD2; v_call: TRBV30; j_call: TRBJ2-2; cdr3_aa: CASSGTSGYTGELFF; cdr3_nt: TGTGCCTCGTCCGGGACTAGCGGGTACACCGGGGAGCTGTTTTTT
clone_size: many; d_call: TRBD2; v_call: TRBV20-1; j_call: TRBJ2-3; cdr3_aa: CSAPASGRTDTQYF; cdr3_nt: TGCAGTGCCCCCGCTAGCGGGAGGACAGATACGCAGTATTTT
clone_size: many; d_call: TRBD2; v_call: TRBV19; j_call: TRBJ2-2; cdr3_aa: CASSTMTSGRARTGELFF; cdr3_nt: TGTGCCAGTAGCACGATGACTAGCGGGAGGGCCCGGACCGGGGAGCTGTTTTTT
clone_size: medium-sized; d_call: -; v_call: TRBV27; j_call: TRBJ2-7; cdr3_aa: CASSSPRGSGTYEQYF; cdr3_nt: TGTGCCAGCAGTTCACCCCGGGGTAGCGGAACTTACGAGCAGTACTTC
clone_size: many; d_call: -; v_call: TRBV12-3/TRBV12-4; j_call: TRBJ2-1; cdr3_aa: CASSSPPSNNEQFF; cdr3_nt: TGTGCCAGCAGTTCCCCACCATCTAACAATGAGCAGTTCTTC
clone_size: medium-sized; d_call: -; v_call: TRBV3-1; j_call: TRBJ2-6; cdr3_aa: CASSRIPGSGANVLTF; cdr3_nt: TGTGCCAGCAGTAGAATACCAGGGTCTGGGGCCAACGTCCTGACTTTC
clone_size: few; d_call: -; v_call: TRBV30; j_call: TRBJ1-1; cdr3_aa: CAWSWLNTEAFF; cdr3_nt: TGTGCCTGGAGTTGGTTAAACACTGAAGCTTTCTTT
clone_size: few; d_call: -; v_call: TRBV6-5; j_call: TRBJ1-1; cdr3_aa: CASSYSGRADVFF; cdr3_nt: TGTGCCAGCAGTTACTCGGGACGGGCTGATGTTTTCTTT
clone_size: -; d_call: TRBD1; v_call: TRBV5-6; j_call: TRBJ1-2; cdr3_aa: CASSLGPGTGASNYGYTF; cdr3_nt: TGTGCCAGCAGCTTGGGACCCGGGACAGGGGCTTCTAACTATGGCTACACCTTC
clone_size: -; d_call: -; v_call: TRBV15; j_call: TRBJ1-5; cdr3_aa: CATRDGSQPQHF; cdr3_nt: TGTGCCACCAGAGATGGTTCTCAGCCCCAGCATTTT
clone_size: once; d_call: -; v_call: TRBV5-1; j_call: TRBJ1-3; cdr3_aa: CPSSPGGGRLSGNTIYF; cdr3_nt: TGCCCCAGCAGCCCGGGGGGGGGGCGTCTATCTGGAAACACCATATATTTT
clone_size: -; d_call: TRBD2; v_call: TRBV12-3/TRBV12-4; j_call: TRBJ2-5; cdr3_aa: CASSFGTSGGQETQYF; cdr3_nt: TGTGCCAGCAGTTTCGGGACTAGCGGGGGCCAAGAGACCCAGTACTTC
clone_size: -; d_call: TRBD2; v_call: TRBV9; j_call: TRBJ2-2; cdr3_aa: CASSSRLAGNTGELFF; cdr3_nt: TGTGCCAGCAGCTCGAGACTAGCGGGAAACACCGGGGAGCTGTTTTTT
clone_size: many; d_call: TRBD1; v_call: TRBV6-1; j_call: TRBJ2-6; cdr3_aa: CASSTGAGANVLTF; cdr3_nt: TGTGCCAGCTCAACAGGGGCCGGGGCCAACGTCCTGACTTTC
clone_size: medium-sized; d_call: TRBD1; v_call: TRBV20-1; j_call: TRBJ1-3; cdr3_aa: CSAPGQDVSGNTIYF; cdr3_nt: TGCAGTGCGCCAGGACAGGACGTATCTGGAAACACCATATATTTT
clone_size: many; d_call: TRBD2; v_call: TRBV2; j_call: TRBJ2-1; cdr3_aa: CARTSGGNPYNEQFF; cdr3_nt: TGTGCCAGAACAAGCGGGGGGAACCCCTACAATGAGCAGTTCTTC
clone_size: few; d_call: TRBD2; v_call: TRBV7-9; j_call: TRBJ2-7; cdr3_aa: CASSLGLAVIYEQYF; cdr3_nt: TGTGCCAGCAGCTTAGGACTAGCGGTAATCTACGAGCAGTACTTC
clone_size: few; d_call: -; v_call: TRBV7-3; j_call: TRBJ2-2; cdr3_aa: CASSSSRTENTGELFF; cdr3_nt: TGTGCCAGCAGCTCATCACGGACAGAGAACACCGGGGAGCTGTTTTTT
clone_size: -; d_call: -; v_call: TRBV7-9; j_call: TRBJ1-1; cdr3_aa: CASSFEGVGTEAFF; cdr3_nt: TGTGCCAGCAGCTTTGAGGGGGTCGGGACTGAAGCTTTCTTT
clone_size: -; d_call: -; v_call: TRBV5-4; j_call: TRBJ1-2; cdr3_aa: CASSLEQGWGYTF; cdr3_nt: TGTGCCAGCAGCTTGGAGCAGGGATGGGGCTACACCTTC
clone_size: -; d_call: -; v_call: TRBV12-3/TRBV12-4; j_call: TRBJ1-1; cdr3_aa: CASSYRVVSEAFF; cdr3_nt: TGTGCCAGCAGCTACAGGGTCGTATCTGAAGCTTTCTTT
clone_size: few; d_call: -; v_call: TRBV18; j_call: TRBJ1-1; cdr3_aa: CASSPPNGDTEAFF; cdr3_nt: TGTGCCAGCTCACCACCGAACGGCGACACTGAAGCTTTCTTT
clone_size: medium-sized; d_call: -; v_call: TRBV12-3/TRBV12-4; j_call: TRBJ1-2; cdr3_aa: CASSLSAGHNYGYTF; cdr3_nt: TGTGCCAGCAGTTTAAGCGCAGGGCATAACTATGGCTACACCTTC
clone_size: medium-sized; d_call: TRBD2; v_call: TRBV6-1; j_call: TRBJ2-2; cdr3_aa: CATRTSGSPGELFF; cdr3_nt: TGTGCCACCCGGACTAGCGGGAGCCCCGGGGAGCTGTTTTTT
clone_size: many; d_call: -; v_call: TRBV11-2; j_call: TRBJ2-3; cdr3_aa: CASSQTTDTQYF; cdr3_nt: TGTGCCAGCAGCCAAACCACAGATACGCAGTATTTT
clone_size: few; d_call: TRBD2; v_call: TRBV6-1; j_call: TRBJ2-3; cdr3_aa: CASSYGSQTSSDTQYF; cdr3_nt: TGTGCCAGCAGTTACGGGTCACAGACTAGCAGTGATACGCAGTATTTT
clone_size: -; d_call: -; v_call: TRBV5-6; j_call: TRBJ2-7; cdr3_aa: CASSLLTGYEQYF; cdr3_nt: TGTGCCAGCAGCTTGTTGACAGGCTACGAGCAGTACTTC
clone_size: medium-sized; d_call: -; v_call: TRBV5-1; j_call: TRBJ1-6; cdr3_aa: CASSLGQSNSPLHF; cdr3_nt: TGCGCCAGCAGCCTAGGACAGTCGAATTCACCCCTCCACTTT
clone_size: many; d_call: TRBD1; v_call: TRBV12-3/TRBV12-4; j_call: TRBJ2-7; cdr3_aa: CTSSLIQGGGYEQYF; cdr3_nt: TGTACCAGCAGTTTAATACAGGGGGGTGGATACGAGCAGTACTTC
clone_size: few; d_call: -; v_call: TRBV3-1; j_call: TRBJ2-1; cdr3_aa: CASSQDKWIHEQFF; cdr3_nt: TGTGCCAGCAGCCAAGATAAATGGATCCATGAGCAGTTCTTC
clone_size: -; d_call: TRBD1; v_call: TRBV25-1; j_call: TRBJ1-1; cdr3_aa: CASSSRTGTSILTEAFF; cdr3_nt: TGTGCCAGCAGTTCCAGGACAGGGACGAGCATTTTAACTGAAGCTTTCTTT
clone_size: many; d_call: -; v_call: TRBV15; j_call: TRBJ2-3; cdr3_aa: CATSRDLFPGTQYF; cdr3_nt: TGTGCCACCAGCAGAGATCTTTTTCCGGGGACGCAGTATTTT
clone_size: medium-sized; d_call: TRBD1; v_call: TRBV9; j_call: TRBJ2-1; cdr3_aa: CASSGVTGQGYNEQFF; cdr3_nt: TGTGCCAGCAGCGGCGTTACGGGACAGGGTTACAATGAGCAGTTCTTC
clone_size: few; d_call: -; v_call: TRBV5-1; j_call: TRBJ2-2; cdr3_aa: CASSFEGPGELFF; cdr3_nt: TGCGCCAGCAGCTTCGAGGGCCCCGGGGAGCTGTTTTTT